A selection of T cell receptor beta chains follows, all from one sample in a study of CD8+ T cells in alopecia areata. Assay: immunoSEQ multiplex PCR; the TCRdb copy retains only in-frame clones and omits some. The sample contains about 270,000 clones, 60% of which appear only once. The specimen was CD4+ T cells sorted from blood, collected around week 53, from a patient treated with tofacitinib. The source is a human donor with alopecia areata. Both conserved end residues are part of each CDR3. A D gene is named only where the DNA matches it firmly. Clone size is given for some rows only: seen once, a few or many times, or a class if the clone is expanded.

j_call: TRBJ1-2; d_call: .; clone_size: .; v_call: TRBV6-5; cdr3_length: 13; cdr3_nt: TGTGCCAGCAGCCCCGTAGGGATGGGTGGCTACACCTTC; cdr3_aa: CASSPVGMGGYTF
j_call: TRBJ1-2; d_call: .; clone_size: .; v_call: TRBV7-9; cdr3_length: 10; cdr3_nt: TGTGCCAGCACACCTGGCGGCTACACCTTC; cdr3_aa: CASTPGGYTF
j_call: TRBJ2-7; d_call: .; clone_size: .; v_call: TRBV30; cdr3_length: 13; cdr3_nt: TGTGCCTGGAGTGTTTCTGATTCGAGAGAGCAGTACTTC; cdr3_aa: CAWSVSDSREQYF
j_call: TRBJ2-3; d_call: .; clone_size: few; v_call: TRBV7-9; cdr3_length: 14; cdr3_nt: TGTGCCAGCAGCTTAAAAGGGTTTCCAGATACGCAGTATTTT; cdr3_aa: CASSLKGFPDTQYF
j_call: TRBJ2-7; d_call: .; clone_size: .; v_call: TRBV5-6; cdr3_length: 14; cdr3_nt: TGTGCCAGCAGCCTCCTTGGAGGGACCGGGGAGCAGTACTTC; cdr3_aa: CASSLLGGTGEQYF
j_call: TRBJ1-1; d_call: .; clone_size: .; v_call: TRBV30; cdr3_length: 13; cdr3_nt: TGTGCCTGTCAAACAGGATTGAACACTGAAGCTTTCTTT; cdr3_aa: CACQTGLNTEAFF
j_call: TRBJ2-2; d_call: .; clone_size: .; v_call: TRBV9; cdr3_length: 16; cdr3_nt: TGTGCCAGCAGTTCTACAGGGTTTCGTAGCACCGGGGAGCTGTTTTTT; cdr3_aa: CASSSTGFRSTGELFF
j_call: TRBJ1-1; d_call: .; clone_size: .; v_call: TRBV14; cdr3_length: 13; cdr3_nt: TGTGCCAGCAGCCAATTTTTTGAGTCTGAAGCTTTCTTT; cdr3_aa: CASSQFFESEAFF
j_call: TRBJ2-3; d_call: TRBD2; clone_size: .; v_call: TRBV6-1; cdr3_length: 17; cdr3_nt: TGTGCCAGCAGTGAAGCCCTCTTTAGCGGGGTTACAGATACGCAGTATTTT; cdr3_aa: CASSEALFSGVTDTQYF
j_call: TRBJ2-5; d_call: TRBD1; clone_size: .; v_call: TRBV30; cdr3_length: 12; cdr3_nt: TGTGCCTGGAGTCGACAGGGGGAGACCCAGTACTTC; cdr3_aa: CAWSRQGETQYF
j_call: TRBJ2-5; d_call: TRBD1; clone_size: .; v_call: TRBV29-1; cdr3_length: 13; cdr3_nt: TGCAGCGTATTAACAGGGGGACAAGAGACCCAGTACTTC; cdr3_aa: CSVLTGGQETQYF
j_call: TRBJ2-4; d_call: .; clone_size: once; v_call: TRBV6-5; cdr3_length: 14; cdr3_nt: TGTGCCAGCAGTAACCGGCTGGGGCAGGACATTCAGTACTTC; cdr3_aa: CASSNRLGQDIQYF
j_call: TRBJ2-6; d_call: .; clone_size: .; v_call: TRBV29-1; cdr3_length: 13; cdr3_nt: TGCAGCGTTGAAGATGGTGGGGCCAACGTCCTGACTTTC; cdr3_aa: CSVEDGGANVLTF
j_call: TRBJ2-7; d_call: TRBD1; clone_size: few; v_call: TRBV5-1; cdr3_length: 14; cdr3_nt: TGCGCCAGCAGCTTGATGGACAGGGACTACGAGCAGTACTTC; cdr3_aa: CASSLMDRDYEQYF
j_call: TRBJ1-2; d_call: TRBD1; clone_size: .; v_call: TRBV9; cdr3_length: 15; cdr3_nt: TGTGCCAGCAGCACTCTGACAGGGGCAAACTATGGCTACACCTTC; cdr3_aa: CASSTLTGANYGYTF
j_call: TRBJ1-1; d_call: .; clone_size: .; v_call: TRBV30; cdr3_length: 13; cdr3_nt: TGTGCCTGGAGGACCACCTTGGCGGCTAGGGCTTTCTTT; cdr3_aa: CAWRTTLAARAFF
j_call: TRBJ1-1; d_call: .; clone_size: .; v_call: TRBV5-4; cdr3_length: 14; cdr3_nt: TGTGCCAGCAGCACCGAATATAAGAACACTGAAGCTTTCTTT; cdr3_aa: CASSTEYKNTEAFF
j_call: TRBJ2-1; d_call: .; clone_size: few; v_call: TRBV5-6; cdr3_length: 14; cdr3_nt: TGTGCCAGCAGCTTCAGGCGACCCTACAATGAGCAGTTCTTC; cdr3_aa: CASSFRRPYNEQFF
j_call: TRBJ2-7; d_call: TRBD2; clone_size: few; v_call: TRBV5-1; cdr3_length: 15; cdr3_nt: TGCGCCAGCAGCTTGGTCGGGACTAAACCCTACGAGCAGTACTTC; cdr3_aa: CASSLVGTKPYEQYF
j_call: TRBJ2-3; d_call: .; clone_size: .; v_call: TRBV5-1; cdr3_length: 12; cdr3_nt: TGCGCCAGCAGCGCTGGACGAAATACGCAGTATTTT; cdr3_aa: CASSAGRNTQYF
j_call: TRBJ2-7; d_call: TRBD2; clone_size: .; v_call: TRBV6-6; cdr3_length: 15; cdr3_nt: TGTGCCAGCAGTTACTCTAGCGGGGGGGCTTACGAGCAGTACTTC; cdr3_aa: CASSYSSGGAYEQYF
j_call: TRBJ2-1; d_call: .; clone_size: .; v_call: TRBV4-2; cdr3_length: 15; cdr3_nt: TGTGCCAGCAGCTTAGACCCCATCGCTAACAATGAGCAGTTCTTC; cdr3_aa: CASSLDPIANNEQFF
j_call: TRBJ2-6; d_call: .; clone_size: .; v_call: TRBV4-1; cdr3_length: 16; cdr3_nt: TGCGCCAGCAGCCAAGGTTCAGCATTTGGGGCCAACGTCCTGACTTTC; cdr3_aa: CASSQGSAFGANVLTF
j_call: TRBJ2-1; d_call: TRBD2; clone_size: .; v_call: TRBV4-1; cdr3_length: 16; cdr3_nt: TGCGCCAGCAGCCAAGAGATAGCGGGGATTTACAATGAGCAGTTCTTC; cdr3_aa: CASSQEIAGIYNEQFF
j_call: TRBJ1-1; d_call: .; clone_size: few; v_call: TRBV10-2; cdr3_length: 15; cdr3_nt: TGCGCCAGCAGAGATACGGACATCGGTAACACTGAAGCTTTCTTT; cdr3_aa: CASRDTDIGNTEAFF
j_call: TRBJ2-5; d_call: .; clone_size: .; v_call: TRBV27; cdr3_length: 13; cdr3_nt: TGTGCCAGCAGTTTGAGGTTCCAAGAGACCCAGTACTTC; cdr3_aa: CASSLRFQETQYF